The entry below describes one T cell receptor (beta chain). There is no known antigen for this receptor. No qualities accompany the bases; no much larger clone lies one base away. A single peripheral blood draw of around 100 mL on average was collected from each donor into heparinised tubes. A BD FACSAria II was used to sort naive, central memory, regulatory and stem cell-like memory CD4+ T cells with a panel that included CD45RO, CCR7, CD25, CD127, CD95 and CD27. A purity above 98% was achieved for all sorted populations. PBMCs were separated immediately by Lymphoprep density gradient centrifugation and were stained directly, without being cultured. To minimize batch effects, samples were stained and sorted in pairs, one healthy donor with one patient per experiment. This specimen belongs to a study of beta chain features in type 1 diabetes (dated by TCRdb to between 2018 and 2020). Regarding the research as a whole: Mean age, gender distribution, total cell number and subset yield were not different between patients and healthy donors. Across all samples, around 99 million sorted cells were examined, and cell number per subset correlated strongly with RNA yield. Naive and central memory subsets were obtained from all 28 donors, but regulatory and stem cell-like memory subsets were isolated from only 8 patients and roughly 8 healthy donors. The study compared the TCRB repertoires of sorted circulating CD4+ T cell subsets in recently diagnosed type 1 diabetes patients with those in matched healthy donors.

General conclusions and limits of the study: PCR may preferentially amplify shorter templates, but because patient and control samples were amplified and corrected together, any resulting skew would affect both groups equally. In all four CD4+ subsets, TCRB CDR3 length was moderately but significantly shorter in type 1 diabetes patients. Because cDNA was sequenced instead of genomic DNA, highly expressing activated cells could be over-represented, though the groups showed no difference in activation or CD3 levels. Fewer insertions and more nucleotide deletions at VDJ recombination sites were observed in patients with type 1 diabetes, implying thymic rearrangement abnormalities. Because the HLA sub-analyses included only small numbers of individuals, any influence of HLA type on TCRB rearrangement was left unresolved. Naive, central memory and regulatory TCRB repertoires appeared more similar among patients than among healthy donors.

The entire amount of isolated RNA was reverse transcribed using the High Capacity cDNA Reverse Transcription Kit, so the sequenced TCRB transcripts were expressed ones. Deep immunoSEQ sequencing was applied to naive, central memory and regulatory T cell samples, giving an average of around 4 million total reads per sample. After sorted cells were lysed in RLT buffer, RNA was extracted with DNase-treated RNeasy Micro or Mini kits, with the choice depending on cell number. Each cell subset was processed separately to prevent cross-contamination, with patient and healthy donor samples processed together. Using the immunoSEQ multiplex PCR, TCRB sequences were amplified from cDNA into 87-bp fragments spanning the CDR3 region. Sequencing of the amplicons was performed on the Illumina HiSeq platform. For the original study's pipeline: Synthetic template baselines were used to correct PCR bias computationally, reads within Hamming distance 2 were collapsed together, and singletons that could not be merged were discarded. Reads were aligned against IMGT to assign V, D and J genes, CDR3 length and insertions or deletions at six rearrangement sites. Within each subset, clonotype counts were normalized to the number of sorted cells before true diversity and Gini coefficients were calculated with the tcR R package. The overlap coefficient, calculated on TCRB nucleotide sequences, was used to measure repertoire sharing. As a proxy for the pre-selection repertoire, out-of-frame TCRB sequences from naive cells were analyzed. In TCRdb, the immuneACCESS table is reduced to in-frame sequences with V and J assigned. These tables do not hold every clone; where another copy was compared, an unresolved V gene accounts for under half, and the others remain unexplained. V and J calls and clone size are those listed in that table; D and trimming were worked out from the DNA. This sample gives under 850,000 clones in total; about an eighth of them show up just once. The top ten clonotypes cover approximately 0.022% of the sample.

The junction shows trimming of 0 bases on V and 5 bases on J, plus 11 bases between the germline ends. The CDR3, from cysteine to phenylalanine, totals 14 residues. The CDR3 DNA has 42 bases and is translated from base 1. According to the germline V gene, CDR1 reads SGHTS and CDR2 reads YDEGEE. The chain links TRBV5-8 with TRBJ1-2; the D gene is not confidently resolved. The source of this sequence is a man aged 18 to 29 with type 1 diabetes. Material for sequencing was naive CD4+ T cells from blood. Interpreted using the paper, the cell subset or site label stands for: true naive CD4+ T cells. The bases read TGTGCCAGCAGCTTGGAGCGTAGGATGTATGGCTACACCTTC. This is translated as CASSLERRMYGYTF.